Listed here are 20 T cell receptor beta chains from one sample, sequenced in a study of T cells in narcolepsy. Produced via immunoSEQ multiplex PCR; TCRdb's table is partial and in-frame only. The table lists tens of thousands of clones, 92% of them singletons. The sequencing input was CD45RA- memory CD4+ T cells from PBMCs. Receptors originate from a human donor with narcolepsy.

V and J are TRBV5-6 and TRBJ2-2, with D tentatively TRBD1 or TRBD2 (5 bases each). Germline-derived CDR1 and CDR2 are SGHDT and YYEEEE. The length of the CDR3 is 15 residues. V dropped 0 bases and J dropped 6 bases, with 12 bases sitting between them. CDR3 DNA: TGTGCCAGCAGCTTGGCCGGGGCGATTGCCGGGGAGCTGTTTTTT. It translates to CASSLAGAIAGELFF. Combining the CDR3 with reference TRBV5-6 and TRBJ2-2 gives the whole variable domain DAGVTQSPTHLIKTRGQQVTLRCSPKSGHDTVSWYQQALGQGPQFIFQYYEEEERQRGNFPDRFSGHQFPNYSSELNVNALLLGDSALYLCASSLAGAIAGELFFGEGSRLTVL.

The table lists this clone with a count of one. CDR3 sequence: CASSATSGKYNEQFF. CDR3 nucleotides: TGTGCCAGCAGTGCGACTAGCGGGAAATACAATGAGCAGTTCTTC. The J gene is TRBJ2-1, the V gene TRBV2; 11 nucleotides match TRBD2. Germline CDR1 is SNHLY and CDR2 is FYNNEI. The CDR3 is 15 residues long. The J segment lost 4 bases and the V segment lost 4 bases, leaving 3 bases of the junction unmatched.

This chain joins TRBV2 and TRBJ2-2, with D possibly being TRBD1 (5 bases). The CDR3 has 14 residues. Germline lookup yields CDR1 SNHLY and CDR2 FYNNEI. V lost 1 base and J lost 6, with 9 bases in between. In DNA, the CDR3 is TGTGCCAGCAGTGAAGGCAGGGTAGCCGGGGAGCTGTTTTTT. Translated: CASSEGRVAGELFF.

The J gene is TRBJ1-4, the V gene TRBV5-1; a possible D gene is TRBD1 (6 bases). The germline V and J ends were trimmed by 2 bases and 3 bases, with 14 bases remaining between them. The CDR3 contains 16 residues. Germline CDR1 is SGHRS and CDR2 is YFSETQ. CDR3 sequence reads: CASSFQGTRSNEKLFF. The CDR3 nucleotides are TGCGCCAGCAGCTTCCAGGGGACCCGTTCTAATGAAAAACTGTTTTTT.

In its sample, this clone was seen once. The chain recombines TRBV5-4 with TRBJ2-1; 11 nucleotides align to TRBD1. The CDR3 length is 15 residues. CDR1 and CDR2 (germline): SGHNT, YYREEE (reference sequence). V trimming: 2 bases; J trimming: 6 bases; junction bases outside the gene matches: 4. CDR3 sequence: CASSFGQGASNEQFF. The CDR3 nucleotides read TGTGCCAGCAGCTTCGGACAGGGGGCGTCCAATGAGCAGTTCTTC.

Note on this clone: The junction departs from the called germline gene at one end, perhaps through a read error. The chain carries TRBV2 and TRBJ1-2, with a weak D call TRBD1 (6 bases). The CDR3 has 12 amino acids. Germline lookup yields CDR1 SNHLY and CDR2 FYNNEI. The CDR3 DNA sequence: TGTGCCAGCGGGGGCCAGACGGGGTTGGGGTTCTTC. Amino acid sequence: CASGGQTGLGFF. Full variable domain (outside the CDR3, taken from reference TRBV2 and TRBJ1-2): EPEVTQTPSHQVTQMGQEVILRCVPISNHLYFYWYRQILGQKVEFLVSFYNNEISEKSEIFDDQFSVERPDGSNFTLKIRSTKLEDSAMYFCASGGQTGLGFFGSGTRLTVV.

The CDR3 reads CASGLGGGEAFF. The CDR3 DNA reads TGTGCTAGTGGCCTGGGGGGGGGTGAAGCTTTCTTT. The chain joins TRBV12-5 to TRBJ1-1, with D possibly TRBD1 on 5 matching bases. CDR3 length: 12 residues. V lost 6 bases, J lost 7 bases, and 12 bases lay in between. Per germline, CDR1 LGHNT and CDR2 FRNRAP.

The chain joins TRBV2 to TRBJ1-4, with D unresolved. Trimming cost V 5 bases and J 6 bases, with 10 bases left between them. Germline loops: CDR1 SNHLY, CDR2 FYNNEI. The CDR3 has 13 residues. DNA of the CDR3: TGTGCCAGCAGTCCAGGTGAAGATGAAAAACTGTTTTTT. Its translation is CASSPGEDEKLFF.

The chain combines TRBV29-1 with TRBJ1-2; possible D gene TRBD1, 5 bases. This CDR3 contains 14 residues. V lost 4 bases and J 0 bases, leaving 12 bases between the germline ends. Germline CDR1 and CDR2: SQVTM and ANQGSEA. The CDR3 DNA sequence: TGCAGCGTTGGCCGGGGGGAAGCTAACTATGGCTACACCTTC. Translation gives CSVGRGEANYGYTF.

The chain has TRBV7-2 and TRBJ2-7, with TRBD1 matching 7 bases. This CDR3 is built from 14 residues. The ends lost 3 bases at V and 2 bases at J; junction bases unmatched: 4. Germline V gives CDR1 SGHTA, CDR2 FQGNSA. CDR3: CASSFEGQTYEQYF. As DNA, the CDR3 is TGTGCCAGCAGCTTCGAGGGACAGACCTACGAGCAGTACTTC.

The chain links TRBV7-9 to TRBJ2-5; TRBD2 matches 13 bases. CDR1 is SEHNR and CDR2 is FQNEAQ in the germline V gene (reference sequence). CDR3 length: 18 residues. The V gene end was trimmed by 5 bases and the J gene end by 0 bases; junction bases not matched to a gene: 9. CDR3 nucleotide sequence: TGTGCCAGCAGCATCGGACTAGCGGGAGTAGGGTACCAAGAGACCCAGTACTTC. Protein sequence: CASSIGLAGVGYQETQYF.

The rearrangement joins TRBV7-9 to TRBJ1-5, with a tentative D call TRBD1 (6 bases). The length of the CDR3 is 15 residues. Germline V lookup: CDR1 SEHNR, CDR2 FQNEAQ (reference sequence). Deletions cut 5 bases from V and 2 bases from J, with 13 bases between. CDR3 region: CASSLHRDGNQPQHF. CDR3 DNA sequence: TGTGCCAGCAGCCTTCACAGGGATGGCAATCAGCCCCAGCATTTT.

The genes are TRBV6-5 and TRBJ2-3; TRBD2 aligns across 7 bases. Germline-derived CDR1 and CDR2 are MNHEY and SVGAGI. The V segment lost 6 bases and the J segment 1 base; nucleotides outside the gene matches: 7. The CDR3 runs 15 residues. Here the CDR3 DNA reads TGTGCCAGCAGCCGCGGGGAGGGGCGCACAGATACGCAGTATTTT. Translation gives CASSRGEGRTDTQYF.

The CDR3 DNA reads TGCAGCGTTGGAACCGGGACTAGCGGTGGAGATACGCAGTATTTT. The encoded protein is CSVGTGTSGGDTQYF. This rearrangement joins TRBV29-1 to TRBJ2-3; 11 nucleotides match TRBD2. Germline V gene sequence: CDR1 SQVTM, CDR2 ANQGSEA. V gave up 4 bases and J gave up 5 bases; unmatched junction bases: 8. This CDR3 has 15 residues.

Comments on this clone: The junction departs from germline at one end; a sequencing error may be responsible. For the CDR3, the DNA is TGTGCTAGCAGCTACGGACAGTCCTACGAGCAGTACTTC. It yields the protein CASSYGQSYEQYF. The chain has TRBV7-7 and TRBJ2-7; D possibly corresponds to TRBD1 (6 bases). The CDR3 is 13 amino acids. In germline, CDR1 is SSHAT, CDR2 FNYEAQ (reference sequence).

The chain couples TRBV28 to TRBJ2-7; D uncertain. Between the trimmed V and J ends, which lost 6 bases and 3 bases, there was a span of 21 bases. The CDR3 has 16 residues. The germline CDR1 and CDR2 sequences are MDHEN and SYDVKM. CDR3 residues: CASRTSGTVSHYEQYF. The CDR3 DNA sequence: TGTGCCAGCAGAACCTCCGGCACAGTTTCCCACTACGAGCAGTACTTC.

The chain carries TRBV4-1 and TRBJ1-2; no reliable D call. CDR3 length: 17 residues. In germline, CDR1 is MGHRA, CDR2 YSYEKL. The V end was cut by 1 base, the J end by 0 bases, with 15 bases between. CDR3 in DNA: TGCGCCAGCAGCCAAGCCGCCGCAGGTATAACTAACTATGGCTACACCTTC. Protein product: CASSQAAAGITNYGYTF.

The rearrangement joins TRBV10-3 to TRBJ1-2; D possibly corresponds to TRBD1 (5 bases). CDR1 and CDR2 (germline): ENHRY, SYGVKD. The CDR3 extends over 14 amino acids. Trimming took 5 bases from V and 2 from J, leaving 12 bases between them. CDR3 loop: CAISSGPQNYGYTF. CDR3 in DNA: TGTGCCATCAGTTCGGGGCCGCAAAACTATGGCTACACCTTC.

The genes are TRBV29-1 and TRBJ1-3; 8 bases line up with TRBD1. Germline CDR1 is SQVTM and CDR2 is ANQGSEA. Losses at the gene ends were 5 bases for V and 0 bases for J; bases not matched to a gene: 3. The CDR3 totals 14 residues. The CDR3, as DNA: TGCAGCGTTCAGGGACAGGACTCTGGAAACACCATATATTTT. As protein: CSVQGQDSGNTIYF. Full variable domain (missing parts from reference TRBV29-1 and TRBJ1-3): SAVISQKPSRDICQRGTSLTIQCQVDSQVTMMFWYRQQPGQSLTLIATANQGSEATYESGFVIDKFPISRPNLTFSTLTVSNMSPEDSSIYLCSVQGQDSGNTIYFGEGSWLTVV.

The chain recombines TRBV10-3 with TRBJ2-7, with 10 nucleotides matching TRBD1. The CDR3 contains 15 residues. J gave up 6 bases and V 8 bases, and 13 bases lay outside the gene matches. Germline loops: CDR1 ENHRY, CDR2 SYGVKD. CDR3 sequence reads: CAIAGGGTGVSEQYF. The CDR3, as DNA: TGTGCCATCGCGGGGGGTGGGACAGGGGTAAGCGAGCAGTACTTC.